This TCR beta chain comes out of a study of shared clonotypes between healthy human individuals. Notes on the study in general: Lower generation probabilities were found for non-shared clonotypes than for those shared by all four donors.

CDR1 is MDHEN and CDR2 is SYDVKM in the germline V gene. This CDR3 region has 15 residues. The ends lost 5 bases at V and 6 bases at J; junction bases unmatched: 10. This clone was seen many times. Its target is not known. Using immunoSEQ multiplex PCR, the repertoire was profiled, and TCRdb retains in-frame clones only, with some absent. The repertoire holds 550,000 to 850,000 clones, with around two thirds as singletons. This TCR was sampled from a woman aged 25 to 39 in good health. The rearrangement links TRBV28 to TRBJ1-1; 9 bases match TRBD1. Source material: memory CD4+ T cells sorted from blood. Subset noted: CD45RA-negative fraction. The chain's CDR3 is CASSPGTGPNSEAFF. CDR3 DNA sequence: TGTGCCAGCAGTCCCGGGACAGGGCCAAATTCTGAAGCTTTCTTT.